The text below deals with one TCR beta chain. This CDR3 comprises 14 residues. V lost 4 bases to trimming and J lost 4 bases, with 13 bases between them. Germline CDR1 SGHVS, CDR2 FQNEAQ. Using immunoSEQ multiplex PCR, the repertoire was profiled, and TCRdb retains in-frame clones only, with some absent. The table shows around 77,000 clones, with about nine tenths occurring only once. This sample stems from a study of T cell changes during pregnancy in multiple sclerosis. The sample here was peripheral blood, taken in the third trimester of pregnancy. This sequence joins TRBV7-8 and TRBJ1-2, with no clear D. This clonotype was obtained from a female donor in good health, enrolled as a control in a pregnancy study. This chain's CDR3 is CASSSHEASYGYTF. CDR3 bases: TGTGCCAGCAGCTCCCACGAGGCGAGCTATGGCTACACCTTC.